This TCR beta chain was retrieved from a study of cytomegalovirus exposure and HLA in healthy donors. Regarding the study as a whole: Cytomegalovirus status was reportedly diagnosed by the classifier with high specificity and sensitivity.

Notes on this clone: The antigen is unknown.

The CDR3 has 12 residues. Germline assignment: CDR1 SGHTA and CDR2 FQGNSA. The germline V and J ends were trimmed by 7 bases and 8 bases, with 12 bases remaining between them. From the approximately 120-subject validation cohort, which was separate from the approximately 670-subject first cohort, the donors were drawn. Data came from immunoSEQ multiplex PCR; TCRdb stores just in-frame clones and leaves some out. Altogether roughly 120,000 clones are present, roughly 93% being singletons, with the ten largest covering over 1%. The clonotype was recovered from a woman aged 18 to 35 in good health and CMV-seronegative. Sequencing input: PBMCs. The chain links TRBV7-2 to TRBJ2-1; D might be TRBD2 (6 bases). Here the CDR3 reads CASTRRGDEQFF. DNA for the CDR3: TGTGCCAGCACCCGACGCGGGGATGAGCAGTTCTTC.